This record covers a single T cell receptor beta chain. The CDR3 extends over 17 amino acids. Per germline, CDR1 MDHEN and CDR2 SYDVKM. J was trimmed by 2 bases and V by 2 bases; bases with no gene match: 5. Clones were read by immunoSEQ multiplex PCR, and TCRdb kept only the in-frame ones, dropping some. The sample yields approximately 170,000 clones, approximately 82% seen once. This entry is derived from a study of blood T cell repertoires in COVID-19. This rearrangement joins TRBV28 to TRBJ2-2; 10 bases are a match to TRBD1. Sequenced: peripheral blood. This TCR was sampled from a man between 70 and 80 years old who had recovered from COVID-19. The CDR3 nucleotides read TGTGCCAGCAGTTTACCCGGACAGGGGGGAAACACCGGGGAGCTGTTTTTT. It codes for CASSLPGQGGNTGELFF.